This T cell receptor (beta chain) was retrieved from a study of blood T cell repertoires in COVID-19. On the study more broadly: The cDNA or gDNA used as material had been derived from T cells, B-cell-depleted T cells, or PBMCs.

The germline CDR1 and CDR2 sequences are DFQATT and SNEGSKA (reference sequence). The length of the CDR3 is 11 residues. In the original processing: Estimated nucleated cell counts came from reference gene primer amplification. Sequenced by immunoSEQ multiplex PCR; TCRdb stores in-frame clones only, minus some. D and trimming were read from the DNA, whereas the V and J calls and clone size are those reported in that table. The sample has fewer than 250,000 clones; approximately 90% are singletons. Sequenced input: peripheral blood. This TCR was recovered from a man in his fifties or sixties with COVID-19, enrolled during active disease. J is TRBJ1-2 and V is TRBV20-1; a weak D match, TRBD1 (5 bases). The CDR3 nucleotides are TGCAGCCCCCGGGGGGGGTATGGCTACACCTTC. It codes for CSPRGGYGYTF.